This record covers a single T cell receptor (beta chain). The antigen remains undetermined. This CDR3 comprises 16 residues. After removal of 1 base from V and 9 bases from J, the junction contained 9 bases not matched to a gene. Germline CDR1 and CDR2: SGHNT and YYREEE (reference sequence). PCR primers comprised 60 Vbeta and 13 Jbeta primers. Produced via immunoSEQ multiplex PCR; TCRdb's table is partial and in-frame only. The sample has 85,000 to 110,000 clones, approximately 66% seen once. The data were taken from a study of cytomegalovirus exposure and HLA in healthy donors. Whole-study results and caveats: Analyses of presence/absence relied on an assumption of roughly uniform sequencing depth across donors. Rates of TCR association differed by HLA locus in a later analysis, with DRB1 highest and HLA-C lowest. Several of the most significant clusters appeared linked to common viral pathogens, based on a later analysis. In an earlier analysis, productive rearrangement rates for most beta V segments clustered near 87% or 30%.

The sample comprised PBMCs. This rearrangement joins TRBV5-4 to TRBJ2-1; TRBD2 aligns across 11 bases. The sequence came from a woman between 45 and 60 years old in good health and CMV-seronegative. The CDR3 protein is CASSLPGTSGEGEQFF. CDR3 DNA: TGTGCCAGCAGCTTGCCTGGGACTAGCGGAGAGGGTGAGCAGTTCTTC.